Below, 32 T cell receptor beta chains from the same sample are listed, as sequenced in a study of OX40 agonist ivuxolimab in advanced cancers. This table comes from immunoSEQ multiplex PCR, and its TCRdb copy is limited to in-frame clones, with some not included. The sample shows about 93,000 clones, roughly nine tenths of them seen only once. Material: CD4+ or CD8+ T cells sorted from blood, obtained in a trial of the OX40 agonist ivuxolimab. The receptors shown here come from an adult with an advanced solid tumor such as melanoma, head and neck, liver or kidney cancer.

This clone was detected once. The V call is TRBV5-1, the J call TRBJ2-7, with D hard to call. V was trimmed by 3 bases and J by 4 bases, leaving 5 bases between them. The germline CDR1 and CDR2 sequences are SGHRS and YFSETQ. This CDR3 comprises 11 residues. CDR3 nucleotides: TGCGCCAGCAGCTCCCAGTACGAGCAGTACTTC. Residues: CASSSQYEQYF.

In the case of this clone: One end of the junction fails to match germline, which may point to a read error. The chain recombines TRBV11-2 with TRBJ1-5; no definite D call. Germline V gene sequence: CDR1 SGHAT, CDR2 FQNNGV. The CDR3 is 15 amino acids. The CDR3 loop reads CASSLGSGEVQPQHF. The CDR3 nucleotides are TGTGCCAGCAGTTTAGGCAGCGGTGAGGTTCAGCCCCAGCATTTT.

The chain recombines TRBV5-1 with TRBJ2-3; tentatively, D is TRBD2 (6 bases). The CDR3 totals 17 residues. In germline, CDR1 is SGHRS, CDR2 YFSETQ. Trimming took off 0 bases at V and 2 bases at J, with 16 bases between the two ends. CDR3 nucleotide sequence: TGCGCCAGCAGCTTGGGCGGGGCCAACACACACACAGATACGCAGTATTTT. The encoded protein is CASSLGGANTHTDTQYF.

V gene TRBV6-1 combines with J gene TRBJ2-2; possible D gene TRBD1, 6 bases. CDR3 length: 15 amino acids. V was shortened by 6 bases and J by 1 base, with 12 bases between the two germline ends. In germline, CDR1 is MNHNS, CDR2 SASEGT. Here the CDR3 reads CASRPGHRNTGELFF. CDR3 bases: TGTGCCAGCAGACCGGGACACCGGAACACCGGGGAGCTGTTTTTT.

In DNA, the CDR3 is TGTGCCAGCTCACCACCGGGAAACACCATATATTTT. It codes for CASSPPGNTIYF. The V and J genes are TRBV18 and TRBJ1-3; D is unclear. Looked up from germline, CDR1 is KGHSH and CDR2 is LQKENI. V was trimmed by 0 bases and J by 4 bases, leaving 1 base between them. This CDR3 has 12 residues.

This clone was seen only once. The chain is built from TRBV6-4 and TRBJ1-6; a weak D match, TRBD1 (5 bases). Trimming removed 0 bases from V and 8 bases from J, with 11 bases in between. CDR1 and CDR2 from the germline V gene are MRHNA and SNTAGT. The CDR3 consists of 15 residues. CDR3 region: CASSDSWGRDSPLHF. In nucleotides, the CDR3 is TGTGCCAGCAGTGACTCTTGGGGACGAGATTCACCCCTCCACTTT.

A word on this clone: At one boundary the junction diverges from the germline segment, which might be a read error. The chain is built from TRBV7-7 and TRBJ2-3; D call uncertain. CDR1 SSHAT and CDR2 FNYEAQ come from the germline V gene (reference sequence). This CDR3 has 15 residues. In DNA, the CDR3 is TGTGCTAGCAGCTTGGGCGACGAGAGCACAGATACGCAGTATTTT. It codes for CASSLGDESTDTQYF.

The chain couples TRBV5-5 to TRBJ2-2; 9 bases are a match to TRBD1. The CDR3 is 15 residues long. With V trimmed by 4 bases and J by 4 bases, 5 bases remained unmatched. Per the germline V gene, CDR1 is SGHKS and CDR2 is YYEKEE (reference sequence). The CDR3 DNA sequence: TGTGCCAGCAGCCGGACAGGGGTGAGCACCGGGGAGCTGTTTTTT. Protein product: CASSRTGVSTGELFF. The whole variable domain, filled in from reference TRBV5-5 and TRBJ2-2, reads DAGVTQSPTHLIKTRGQQVTLRCSPISGHKSVSWYQQVLGQGPQFIFQYYEKEERGRGNFPDRFSARQFPNYSSELNVNALLLGDSALYLCASSRTGVSTGELFFGEGSRLTVL.

For the CDR3, the DNA is TGCAGCGTTGAAAGGGGTTCAGAGACCCAGTACTTC. Protein sequence: CSVERGSETQYF. This sequence joins TRBV29-1 and TRBJ2-5; D may be TRBD1 (5 bases). Germline CDR1 and CDR2: SQVTM and ANQGSEA. This CDR3 comprises 12 residues. V lost 2 bases to trimming and J lost 4 bases, with 8 bases between them.

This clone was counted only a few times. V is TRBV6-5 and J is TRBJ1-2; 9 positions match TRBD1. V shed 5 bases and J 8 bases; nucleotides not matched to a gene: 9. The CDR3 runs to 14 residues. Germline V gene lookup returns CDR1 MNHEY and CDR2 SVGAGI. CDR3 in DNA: TGTGCCAGCAGTACAGGGGGCGCGGGTGAAGGCTACACCTTC. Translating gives CASSTGGAGEGYTF.

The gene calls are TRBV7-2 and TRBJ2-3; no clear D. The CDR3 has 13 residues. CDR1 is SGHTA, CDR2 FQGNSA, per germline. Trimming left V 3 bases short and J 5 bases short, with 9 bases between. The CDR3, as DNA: TGTGCCAGCAGCTTTCGAACGGGAGATACGCAGTATTTT. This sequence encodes CASSFRTGDTQYF.

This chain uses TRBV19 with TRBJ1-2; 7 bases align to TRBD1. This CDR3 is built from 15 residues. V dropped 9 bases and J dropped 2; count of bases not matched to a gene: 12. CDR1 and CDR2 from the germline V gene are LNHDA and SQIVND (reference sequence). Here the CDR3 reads CASRGAGGSNYGYTF. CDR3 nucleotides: TGTGCCAGCCGAGGGGCAGGGGGATCCAACTATGGCTACACCTTC.

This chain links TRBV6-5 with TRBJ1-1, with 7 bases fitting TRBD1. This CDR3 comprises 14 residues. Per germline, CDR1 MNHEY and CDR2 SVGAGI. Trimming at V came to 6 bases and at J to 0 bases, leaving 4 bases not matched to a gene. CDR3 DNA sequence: TGTGCCAGCAGGGGGACAGCCTTGAACACTGAAGCTTTCTTT. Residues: CASRGTALNTEAFF.

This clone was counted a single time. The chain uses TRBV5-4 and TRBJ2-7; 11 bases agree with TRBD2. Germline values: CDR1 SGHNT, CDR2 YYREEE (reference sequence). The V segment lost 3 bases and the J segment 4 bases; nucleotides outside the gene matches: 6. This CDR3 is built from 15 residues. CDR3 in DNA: TGTGCCAGCAGCTCCGGGACTAGCGGCCTTTACGAGCAGTACTTC. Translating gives CASSSGTSGLYEQYF.

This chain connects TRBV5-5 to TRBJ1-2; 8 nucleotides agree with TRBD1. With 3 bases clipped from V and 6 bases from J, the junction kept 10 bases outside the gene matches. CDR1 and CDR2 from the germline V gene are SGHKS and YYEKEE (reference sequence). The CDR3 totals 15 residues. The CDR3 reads CASSWTGTAVDGYTF. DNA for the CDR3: TGTGCCAGCAGCTGGACAGGGACCGCGGTCGATGGCTACACCTTC.

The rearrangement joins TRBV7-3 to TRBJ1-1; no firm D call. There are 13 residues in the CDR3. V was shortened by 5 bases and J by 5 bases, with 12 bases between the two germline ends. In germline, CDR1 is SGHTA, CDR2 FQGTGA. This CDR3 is CASSRMEGTEAFF. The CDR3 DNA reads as TGTGCCAGCAGCAGAATGGAGGGAACTGAAGCTTTCTTT.

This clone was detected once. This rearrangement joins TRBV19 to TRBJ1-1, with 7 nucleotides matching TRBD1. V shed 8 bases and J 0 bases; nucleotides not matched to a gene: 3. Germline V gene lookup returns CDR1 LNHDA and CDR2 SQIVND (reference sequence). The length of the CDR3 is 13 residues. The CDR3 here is CASSGQLNTEAFF. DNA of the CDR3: TGTGCCAGTTCGGGACAGCTGAACACTGAAGCTTTCTTT. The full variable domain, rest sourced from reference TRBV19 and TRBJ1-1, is DGGITQSPKYLFRKEGQNVTLSCEQNLNHDAMYWYRQDPGQGLRLIYYSQIVNDFQKGDIAEGYSVSREKKESFPLTVTSAQKNPTAFYLCASSGQLNTEAFFGQGTRLTVV.

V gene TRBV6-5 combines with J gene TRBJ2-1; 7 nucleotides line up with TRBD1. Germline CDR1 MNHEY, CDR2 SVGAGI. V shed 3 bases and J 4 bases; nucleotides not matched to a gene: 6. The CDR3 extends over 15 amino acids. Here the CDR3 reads CASSYFPGQYNEQFF. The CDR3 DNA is TGTGCCAGCAGTTATTTTCCGGGACAGTACAATGAGCAGTTCTTC.

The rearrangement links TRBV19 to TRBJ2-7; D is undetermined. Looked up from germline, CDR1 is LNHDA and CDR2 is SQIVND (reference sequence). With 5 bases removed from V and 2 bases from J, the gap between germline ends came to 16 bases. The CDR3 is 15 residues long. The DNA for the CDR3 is TGTGCCAGTAGTTATACCGGGTCACATCCCTACGAGCAGTACTTC. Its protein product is CASSYTGSHPYEQYF.

The CDR3 DNA is TGTGCCAGCAGCCCACTGACAGTGAACACCGGGGAGCTGTTTTTT. Amino acids: CASSPLTVNTGELFF. The chain uses TRBV7-3 and TRBJ2-2, with a tentative D call TRBD1 (5 bases). The CDR3 consists of 15 residues. In germline, CDR1 is SGHTA, CDR2 FQGTGA. V lost 5 bases and J 1 base, leaving 11 bases between the germline ends.

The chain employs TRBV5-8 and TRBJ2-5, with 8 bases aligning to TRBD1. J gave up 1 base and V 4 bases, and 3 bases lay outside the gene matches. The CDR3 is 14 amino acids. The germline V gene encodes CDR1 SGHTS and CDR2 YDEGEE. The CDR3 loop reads CASSPGQGQETQYF. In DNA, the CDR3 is TGTGCCAGCAGCCCCGGACAGGGCCAAGAGACCCAGTACTTC. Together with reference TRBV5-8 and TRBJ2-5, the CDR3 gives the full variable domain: EAGVTQSPTHLIKTRGQQATLRCSPISGHTSVYWYQQALGLGLQFLLWYDEGEERNRGNFPPRFSGRQFPNYSSELNVNALELEDSALYLCASSPGQGQETQYFGPGTRLLVL.

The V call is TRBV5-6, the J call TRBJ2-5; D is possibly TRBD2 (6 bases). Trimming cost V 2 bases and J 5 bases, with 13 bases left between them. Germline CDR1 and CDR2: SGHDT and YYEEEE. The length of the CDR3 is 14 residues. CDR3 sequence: CASSFGGVRETQYF. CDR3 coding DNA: TGTGCCAGCAGCTTCGGCGGGGTCAGGGAGACCCAGTACTTC.

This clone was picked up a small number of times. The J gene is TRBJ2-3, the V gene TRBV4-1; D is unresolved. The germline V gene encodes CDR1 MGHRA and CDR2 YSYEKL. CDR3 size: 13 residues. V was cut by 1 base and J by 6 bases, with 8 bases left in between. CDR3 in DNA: TGCGCCAGCAGCCAAGGCCCCGGGGATACGCAGTATTTT. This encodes CASSQGPGDTQYF.

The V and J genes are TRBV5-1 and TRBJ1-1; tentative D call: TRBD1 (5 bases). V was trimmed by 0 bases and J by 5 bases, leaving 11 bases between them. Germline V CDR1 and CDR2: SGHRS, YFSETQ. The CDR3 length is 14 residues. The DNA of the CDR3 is TGCGCCAGCAGCTTGGCCGGGGGTTGGACTGAAGCTTTCTTT. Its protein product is CASSLAGGWTEAFF.

CDR3 region: CASSFDRNTEAFF. CDR3 nucleotide sequence: TGTGCCAGCAGTTTTGATAGGAACACTGAAGCTTTCTTT. This chain uses TRBV27 with TRBJ1-1; D is ambiguous. Germline assignment: CDR1 MNHEY and CDR2 SMNVEV (reference sequence). This CDR3 region has 13 residues. The V gene lost 3 bases and the J gene lost 1 base, with 6 bases spanning the gap.

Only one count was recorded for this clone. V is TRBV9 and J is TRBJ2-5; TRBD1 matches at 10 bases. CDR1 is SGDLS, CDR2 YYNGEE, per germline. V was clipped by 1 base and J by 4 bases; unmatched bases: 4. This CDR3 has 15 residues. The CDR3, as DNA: TGTGCCAGCAGCGTATACGGACAGGGGGGAGAGACCCAGTACTTC. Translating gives CASSVYGQGGETQYF.

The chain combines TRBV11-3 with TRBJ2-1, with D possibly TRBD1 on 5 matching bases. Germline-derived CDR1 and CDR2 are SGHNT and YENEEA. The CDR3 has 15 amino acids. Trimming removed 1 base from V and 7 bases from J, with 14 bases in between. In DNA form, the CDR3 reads TGTGCCAGCAGCTTAGTCGTAGGGGTGGGGAATGAGCAGTTCTTC. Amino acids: CASSLVVGVGNEQFF.

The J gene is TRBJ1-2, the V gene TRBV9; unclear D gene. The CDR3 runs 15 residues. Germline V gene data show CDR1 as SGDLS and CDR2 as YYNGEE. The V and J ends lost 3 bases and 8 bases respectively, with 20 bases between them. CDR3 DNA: TGTGCCAGCAGCGCCCACGGGCGGGGTGGCTGGGGCTACACCTTC. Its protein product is CASSAHGRGGWGYTF.

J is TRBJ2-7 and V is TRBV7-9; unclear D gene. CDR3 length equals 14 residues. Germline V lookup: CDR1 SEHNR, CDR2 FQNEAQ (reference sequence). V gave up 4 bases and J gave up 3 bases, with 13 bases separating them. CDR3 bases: TGTGCCAGCAGCTCCTCGGCCATGAACTACGAGCAGTACTTC. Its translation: CASSSSAMNYEQYF.

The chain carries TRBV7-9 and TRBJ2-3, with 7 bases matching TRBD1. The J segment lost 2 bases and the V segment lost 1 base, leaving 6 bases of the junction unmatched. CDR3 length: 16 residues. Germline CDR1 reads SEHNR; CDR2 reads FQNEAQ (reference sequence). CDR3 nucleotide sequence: TGTGCCAGCAGCTTAGAGAGGGACAGCTACACAGATACGCAGTATTTT. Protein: CASSLERDSYTDTQYF.

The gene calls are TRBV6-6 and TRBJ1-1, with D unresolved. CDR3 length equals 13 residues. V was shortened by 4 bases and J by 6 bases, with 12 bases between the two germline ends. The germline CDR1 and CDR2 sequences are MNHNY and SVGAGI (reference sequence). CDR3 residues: CASSLRAQAEAFF. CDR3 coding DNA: TGTGCCAGCAGTTTGAGGGCGCAGGCTGAAGCTTTCTTT.

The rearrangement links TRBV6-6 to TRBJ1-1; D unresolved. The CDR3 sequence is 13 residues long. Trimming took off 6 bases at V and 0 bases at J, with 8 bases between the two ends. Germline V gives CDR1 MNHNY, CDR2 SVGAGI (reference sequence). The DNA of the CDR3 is TGTGCCAGCAGGGTCGAAGTGAACACTGAAGCTTTCTTT. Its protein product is CASRVEVNTEAFF.